These 2 T cell receptor beta chains were all obtained from the same sample, sequenced in a study of OX40 agonist ivuxolimab in advanced cancers. Generated by immunoSEQ multiplex PCR, the TCRdb table keeps only in-frame clones and is missing some. The data hold over 95,000 clones, with just under 85% observed a single time. The sequencing here drew on CD4+ or CD8+ T cells sorted from blood, taken in a trial of the OX40 agonist ivuxolimab. The receptors derive from an adult with an advanced solid tumor such as melanoma, head and neck, liver or kidney cancer.

The V call is TRBV28, the J call TRBJ1-1; D gene uncertain. The germline V and J ends were trimmed by 7 bases and 0 bases, with 9 bases remaining between them. The CDR3 consists of 13 residues. Germline CDR1 and CDR2: MDHEN and SYDVKM. The DNA of the CDR3 is TGTGCCAGCAACGAACACCTGAACACTGAAGCTTTCTTT. It translates to CASNEHLNTEAFF.

The chain uses TRBV18 and TRBJ2-7; TRBD2 matches 10 bases. Germline V lookup: CDR1 KGHSH, CDR2 LQKENI. The V segment lost 6 bases and the J segment 3 bases; nucleotides outside the gene matches: 5. The CDR3 runs to 14 residues. DNA of the CDR3: TGTGCCAGCTCCCGGACTAGCGGAGACTACGAGCAGTACTTC. Its protein is CASSRTSGDYEQYF.